This entry lists 5 T cell receptor beta chains sequenced from one sample in a study of shared clonotypes between healthy human individuals. Profiled with immunoSEQ multiplex PCR; TCRdb holds only in-frame clones, not every one. The sample carries a few million clones, about 90% recorded once. Input material: naive CD4+ T cells from PBMCs. Subset denoted: CD45RA+ positively selected. These receptors were taken from a man between 18 and 35 years old in good health. Some clones in this sample may be carry-over from other donors' samples.

The gene calls are TRBV6-1 and TRBJ2-1; TRBD2 matches 11 bases. Germline lookup yields CDR1 MNHNS and CDR2 SASEGT. This CDR3 is 15 amino acids long. J was trimmed by 8 bases and V by 3 bases; bases with no gene match: 6. The CDR3 loop is CASSDLTSGTYEQFF. CDR3 in DNA: TGTGCCAGCAGTGACTTGACTAGCGGGACGTATGAGCAGTTCTTC.

This clone was detected only once. This sequence joins TRBV18 and TRBJ2-5; D is undetermined. The germline V and J ends were trimmed by 6 bases and 4 bases, with 18 bases remaining between them. The length of the CDR3 is 15 residues. Germline values: CDR1 KGHSH, CDR2 LQKENI. The CDR3: CASSLNDVVRETQYF. The CDR3 bases are TGTGCCAGCTCCCTAAACGACGTGGTTCGAGAGACCCAGTACTTC.

The chain combines TRBV5-1 with TRBJ2-7, with 9 bases fitting TRBD2. The CDR3 is made up of 14 amino acids. Germline-derived CDR1 and CDR2 are SGHRS and YFSETQ. The trim removed 3 bases at V and 3 bases at J, leaving 4 bases unmatched. CDR3: CASSWASGNYEQYF. The CDR3 region has the DNA TGCGCCAGCAGCTGGGCTAGCGGGAACTACGAGCAGTACTTC.

As regards this clone: The sample holds other DNA sequences that translate to the same CDR3. This chain uses TRBV6-1 with TRBJ2-7, with D unresolved. Germline V gives CDR1 MNHNS, CDR2 SASEGT. The V and J ends lost 4 bases and 0 bases respectively, with 7 bases between them. The CDR3 consists of 13 residues. CDR3 sequence (DNA): TGTGCCAGCAGTGTTGGCAGCTCCTACGAGCAGTACTTC. Translating it yields CASSVGSSYEQYF.

The V call is TRBV28, the J call TRBJ2-7; no clear D gene. The CDR3 covers 12 residues. CDR1 and CDR2 (germline): MDHEN, SYDVKM. Trimming stripped 8 bases from V and 4 bases from J, with 12 bases between. In DNA, the CDR3 is TGTGCCAGCCGAGACCGCCTATACGAGCAGTACTTC. This translates into CASRDRLYEQYF.